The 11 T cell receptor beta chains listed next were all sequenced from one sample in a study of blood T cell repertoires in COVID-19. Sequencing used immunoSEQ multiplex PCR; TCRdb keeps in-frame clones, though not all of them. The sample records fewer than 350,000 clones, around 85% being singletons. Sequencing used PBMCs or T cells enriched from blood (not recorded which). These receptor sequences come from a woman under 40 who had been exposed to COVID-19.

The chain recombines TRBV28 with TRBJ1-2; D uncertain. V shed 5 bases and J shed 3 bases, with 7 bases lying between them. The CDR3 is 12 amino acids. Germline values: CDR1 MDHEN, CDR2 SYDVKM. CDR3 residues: CASSPQDYGYTF. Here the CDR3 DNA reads TGTGCCAGCAGTCCCCAGGACTATGGCTACACCTTC.

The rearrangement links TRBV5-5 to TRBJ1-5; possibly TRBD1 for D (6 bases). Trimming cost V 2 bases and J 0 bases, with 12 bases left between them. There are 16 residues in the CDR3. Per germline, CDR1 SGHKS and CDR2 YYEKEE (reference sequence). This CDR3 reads CASSFRQGYSNQPQHF. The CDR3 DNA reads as TGTGCCAGCAGCTTTCGTCAGGGGTATAGCAATCAGCCCCAGCATTTT.

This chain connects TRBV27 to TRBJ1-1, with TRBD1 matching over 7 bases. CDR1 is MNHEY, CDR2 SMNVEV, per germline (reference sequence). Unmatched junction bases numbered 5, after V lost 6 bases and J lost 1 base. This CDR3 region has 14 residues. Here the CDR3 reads CASSPGQANTEAFF. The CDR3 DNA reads TGTGCCAGCAGCCCCGGACAGGCGAACACTGAAGCTTTCTTT.

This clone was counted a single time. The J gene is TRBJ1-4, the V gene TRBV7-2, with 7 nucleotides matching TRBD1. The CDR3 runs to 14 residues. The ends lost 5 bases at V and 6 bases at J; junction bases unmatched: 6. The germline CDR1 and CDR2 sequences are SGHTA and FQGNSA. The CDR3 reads CASSPTGFDEKLFF. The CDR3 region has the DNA TGTGCCAGCAGCCCGACAGGGTTCGATGAAAAACTGTTTTTT.

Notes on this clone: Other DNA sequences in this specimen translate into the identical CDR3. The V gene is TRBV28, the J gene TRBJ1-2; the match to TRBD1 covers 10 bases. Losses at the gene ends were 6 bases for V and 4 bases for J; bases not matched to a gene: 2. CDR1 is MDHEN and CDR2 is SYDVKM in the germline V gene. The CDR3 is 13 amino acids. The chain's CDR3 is CASRRTGGYGYTF. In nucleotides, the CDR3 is TGTGCCAGCAGACGGACAGGGGGCTATGGCTACACCTTC.

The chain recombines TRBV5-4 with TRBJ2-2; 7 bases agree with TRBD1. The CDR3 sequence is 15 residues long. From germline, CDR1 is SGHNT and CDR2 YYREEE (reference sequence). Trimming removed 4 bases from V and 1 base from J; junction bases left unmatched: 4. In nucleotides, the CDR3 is TGTGCCAGCAGCCGGGGACAGTTGAACACCGGGGAGCTGTTTTTT. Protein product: CASSRGQLNTGELFF.

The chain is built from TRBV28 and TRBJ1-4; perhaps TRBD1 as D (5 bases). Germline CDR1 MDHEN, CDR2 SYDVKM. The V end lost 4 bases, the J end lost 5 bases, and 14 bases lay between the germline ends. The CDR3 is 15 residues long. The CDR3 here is CASSSLTDENEKLFF. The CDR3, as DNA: TGTGCCAGCAGTTCACTGACAGACGAAAATGAAAAACTGTTTTTT.

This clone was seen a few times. The CDR3 loop is CASSIVRDSNYGYTF. The CDR3 bases are TGTGCCAGTAGTATAGTTCGGGACAGCAATTATGGCTACACCTTC. The chain couples TRBV19 to TRBJ1-2; TRBD1 matches 7 bases. The CDR3 is made up of 15 amino acids. Trimming removed 1 base from V and 5 bases from J; junction bases left unmatched: 7. Looked up from germline, CDR1 is LNHDA and CDR2 is SQIVND (reference sequence).

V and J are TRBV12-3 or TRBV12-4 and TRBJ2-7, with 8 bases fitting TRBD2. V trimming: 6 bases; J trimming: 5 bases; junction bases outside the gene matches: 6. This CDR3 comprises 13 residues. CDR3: CASSPGTRHEQYF. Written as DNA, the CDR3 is TGTGCCAGCAGCCCCGGGACTAGGCACGAGCAGTACTTC.

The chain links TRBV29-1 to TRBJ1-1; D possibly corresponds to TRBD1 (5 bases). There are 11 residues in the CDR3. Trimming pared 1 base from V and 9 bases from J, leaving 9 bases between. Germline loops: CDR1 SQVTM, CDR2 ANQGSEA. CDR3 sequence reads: CSVEAGFQAFF. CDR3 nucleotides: TGCAGCGTTGAAGCAGGGTTCCAAGCTTTCTTT.

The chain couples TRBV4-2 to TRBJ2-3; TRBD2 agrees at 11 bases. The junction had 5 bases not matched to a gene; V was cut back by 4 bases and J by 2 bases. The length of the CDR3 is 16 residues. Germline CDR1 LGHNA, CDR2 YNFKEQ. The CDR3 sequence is CASSLPSGGNTDTQYF. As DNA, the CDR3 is TGTGCCAGCAGCCTTCCTAGCGGGGGGAACACAGATACGCAGTATTTT.